This passage covers 5 T cell receptor beta chains from one sample sequenced in a study of blood T cell repertoires in COVID-19. TCRdb's copy holds only in-frame clones and misses some; the assay was immunoSEQ multiplex PCR. Among 43,000 or so clones listed, roughly 87% were seen once. Material for sequencing was peripheral blood. The source of these receptors is a woman aged 55-70 years with acute or convalescent COVID-19.

In this sample, this clone turned up once. The chain carries TRBV21-1 and TRBJ1-1; TRBD1 is the table's D call, not checked against the DNA. TRBV21-1 corresponds to a pseudogene. The CDR3 covers 12 residues. CDR3 in DNA: TGTGCCAGCAGCCCACAGGGGGTGGAAGCTTTCTTT. This codes for CASSPQGVEAFF.

The V gene is TRBV9, the J gene TRBJ2-1; a weak D match, TRBD2 (5 bases). The CDR3 is 12 amino acids. The V and J ends lost 0 bases and 8 bases respectively, with 6 bases between them. The germline gives CDR1 SGDLS, CDR2 YYNGEE. The CDR3 region is CASSVGGHEQFF. CDR3 DNA sequence: TGTGCCAGCAGCGTAGGAGGGCATGAGCAGTTCTTC.

The genes are TRBV5-1 and TRBJ1-6; TRBD1 aligns across 9 bases. Germline values: CDR1 SGHRS, CDR2 YFSETQ. This CDR3 spans 18 amino acids. V shed 2 bases and J 0 bases; nucleotides not matched to a gene: 6. This CDR3 is CASSFSGTGSSYNSPLHF. The CDR3 DNA sequence: TGCGCCAGCAGCTTCTCCGGGACAGGGAGCTCCTATAATTCACCCCTCCACTTT.

The rearrangement joins TRBV11-2 to TRBJ2-5, with D possibly matching TRBD1 (6 bases). Looked up from germline, CDR1 is SGHAT and CDR2 is FQNNGV. V lost 1 base and J lost 3, with 9 bases in between. The CDR3 loop spans 14 amino acids. CDR3 protein: CASSLGTAEETQYF. As DNA, the CDR3 is TGTGCCAGCAGCTTAGGGACAGCCGAAGAGACCCAGTACTTC.

The chain couples TRBV6-5 to TRBJ1-5; the D is unclear. The ends were cut back, 8 bases at V and 6 bases at J, with 14 bases in the middle. The CDR3 totals 13 residues. Germline V gives CDR1 MNHEY, CDR2 SVGAGI. Written as DNA, the CDR3 is TGTGCCAGCGATGAGGAAATCACTCAGCCCCAGCATTTT. It is translated as CASDEEITQPQHF.